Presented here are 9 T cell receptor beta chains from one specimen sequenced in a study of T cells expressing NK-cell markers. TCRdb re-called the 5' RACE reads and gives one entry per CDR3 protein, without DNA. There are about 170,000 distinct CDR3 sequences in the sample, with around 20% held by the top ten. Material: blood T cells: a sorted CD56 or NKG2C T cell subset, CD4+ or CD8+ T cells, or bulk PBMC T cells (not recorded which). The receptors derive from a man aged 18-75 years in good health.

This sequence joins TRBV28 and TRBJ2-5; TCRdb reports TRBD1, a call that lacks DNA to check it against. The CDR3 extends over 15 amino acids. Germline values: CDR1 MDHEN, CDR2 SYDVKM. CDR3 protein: CASSQPLDPGGTQYF.

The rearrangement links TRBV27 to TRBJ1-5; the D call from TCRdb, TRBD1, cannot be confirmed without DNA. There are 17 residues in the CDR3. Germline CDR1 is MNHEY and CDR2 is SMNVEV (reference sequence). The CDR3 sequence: CATGPGTPSEANQPQHF.

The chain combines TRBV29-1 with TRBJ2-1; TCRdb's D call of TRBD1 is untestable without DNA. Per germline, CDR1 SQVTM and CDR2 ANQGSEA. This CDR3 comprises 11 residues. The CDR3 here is CSVEAAGVQFF.

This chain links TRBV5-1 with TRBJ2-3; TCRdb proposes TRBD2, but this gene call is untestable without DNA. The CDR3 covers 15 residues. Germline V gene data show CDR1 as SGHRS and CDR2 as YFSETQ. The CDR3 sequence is CASSLGTRGGAAQYF. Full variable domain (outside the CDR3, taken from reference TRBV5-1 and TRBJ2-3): KAGVTQTPRYLIKTRGQQVTLSCSPISGHRSVSWYQQTPGQGLQFLFEYFSETQRNKGNFPGRFSGRQFSNSRSEMNVSTLELGDSALYLCASSLGTRGGAAQYFGPGTRLTVL.

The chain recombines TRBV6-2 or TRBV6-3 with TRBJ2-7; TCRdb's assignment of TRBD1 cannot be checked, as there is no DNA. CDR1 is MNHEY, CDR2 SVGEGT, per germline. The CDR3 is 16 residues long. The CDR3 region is CASTPSRGGHSYEQYF.

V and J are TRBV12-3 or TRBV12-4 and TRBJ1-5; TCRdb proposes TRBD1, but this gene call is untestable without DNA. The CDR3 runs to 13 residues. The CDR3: CASSLSPRQPQHF.

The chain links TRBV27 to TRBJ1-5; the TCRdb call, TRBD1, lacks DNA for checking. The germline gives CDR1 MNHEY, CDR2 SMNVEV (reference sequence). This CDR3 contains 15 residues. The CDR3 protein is CASSFGTPSNQPQHF.

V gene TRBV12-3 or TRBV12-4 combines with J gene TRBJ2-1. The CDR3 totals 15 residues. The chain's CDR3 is CASTEKGGSYNEQFF.

The CDR3 loop reads CASPDPTKWYTQYF. The V gene is TRBV27, the J gene TRBJ2-3; the D gene TCRdb calls, TRBD1, cannot be checked with no DNA. The CDR3 contains 14 residues. The germline V gene has CDR1 MNHEY and CDR2 SMNVEV (reference sequence).